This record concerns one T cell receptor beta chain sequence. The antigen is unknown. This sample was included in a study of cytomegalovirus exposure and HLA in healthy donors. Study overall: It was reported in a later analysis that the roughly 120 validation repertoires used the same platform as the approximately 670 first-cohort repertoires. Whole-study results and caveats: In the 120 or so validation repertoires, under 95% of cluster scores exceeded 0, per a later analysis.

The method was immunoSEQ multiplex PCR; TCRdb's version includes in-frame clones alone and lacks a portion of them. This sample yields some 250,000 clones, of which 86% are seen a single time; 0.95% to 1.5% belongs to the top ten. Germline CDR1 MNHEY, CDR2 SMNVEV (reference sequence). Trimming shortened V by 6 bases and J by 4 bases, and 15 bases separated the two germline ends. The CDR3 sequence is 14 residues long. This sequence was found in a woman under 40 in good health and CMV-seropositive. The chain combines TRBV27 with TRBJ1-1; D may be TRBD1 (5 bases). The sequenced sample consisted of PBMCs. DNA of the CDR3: TGTGCCAGCAGGCCTACAGGATATGGCACTGAAGCTTTCTTT. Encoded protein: CASRPTGYGTEAFF.